This T cell receptor beta chain was captured in a study of response to subunit inactivated influenza vaccine. TCRdb re-derived calls from the RT-PCR reads in MiXCR, one entry per CDR3 protein. Of roughly 570,000 distinct CDR3 sequences listed, roughly 13% are singletons. CDR1 and CDR2 (germline): SEHNR, FQNEAQ (reference sequence). Trimming took off 7 bases at V and 1 base at J, with 13 bases between the two ends. The CDR3 consists of 14 residues. The V gene is TRBV7-9, the J gene TRBJ1-1; the D gene is possibly TRBD1 (5 bases). The receptor was derived from a man aged 45 to 65 who received an inactivated influenza vaccine. The specimen comprised PBMCs from blood, sampled roughly 45 days after vaccination. The CDR3 is CASNLGATNTEAFF. The CDR3, as DNA: TGTGCCAGCAATCTAGGGGCCACGAACACTGAAGCTTTCTTT.